These 26 T cell receptor beta chains share one sample of origin, sequenced in a study of blood T cell repertoires in COVID-19. The protocol was immunoSEQ multiplex PCR, while the TCRdb copy is restricted to in-frame clones and leaves out a portion. The table lists about 54,000 clones, 85% of them singletons. Sequencing was carried out using peripheral blood. These TCRs come from a man aged 35 to 55 with active COVID-19.

The chain has TRBV6-1 and TRBJ2-5; D gene unclear. The CDR3 runs 13 residues. The V end was cut by 1 base, the J end by 5 bases, with 8 bases between. CDR1 and CDR2 from the germline V gene are MNHNS and SASEGT. The CDR3 protein is CASSEGLSETQYF. In DNA, the CDR3 is TGTGCCAGCAGTGAAGGACTGAGCGAGACCCAGTACTTC.

The chain uses TRBV5-1 and TRBJ1-5, with 7 bases that match TRBD1. The germline V gene has CDR1 SGHRS and CDR2 YFSETQ. CDR3 length equals 15 residues. Trimming removed 4 bases from V and 3 bases from J; junction bases left unmatched: 7. The CDR3: CASSPETGFNQPQHF. DNA of the CDR3: TGCGCCAGCAGCCCGGAGACAGGGTTCAATCAGCCCCAGCATTTT. The variable domain in full, with the rest retrieved from reference TRBV5-1 and TRBJ1-5, is KAGVTQTPRYLIKTRGQQVTLSCSPISGHRSVSWYQQTPGQGLQFLFEYFSETQRNKGNFPGRFSGRQFSNSRSEMNVSTLELGDSALYLCASSPETGFNQPQHFGDGTRLSIL.

This chain connects TRBV27 to TRBJ2-7; 9 bases line up with TRBD2. Looked up from germline, CDR1 is MNHEY and CDR2 is SMNVEV (reference sequence). V was clipped by 3 bases and J by 5 bases; unmatched bases: 8. The CDR3 consists of 15 residues. Here the CDR3 DNA reads TGTGCCAGCAGTTTGGCGGGAGGGCCCTTTAACGAGCAGTACTTC. Translated: CASSLAGGPFNEQYF.

CDR3 region: CASSMGGTEAFF. DNA for the CDR3: TGTGCCAGTAGTATGGGGGGGACTGAAGCTTTCTTT. This chain links TRBV19 with TRBJ1-1; maybe TRBD1 (5 bases). Germline V CDR1 and CDR2: LNHDA, SQIVND (reference sequence). The CDR3 spans 12 residues. V lost 3 bases and J lost 5, with 7 bases in between.

There are a few counts of this clone. The chain couples TRBV11-2 to TRBJ1-5; D unclear. From germline, CDR1 is SGHAT and CDR2 FQNNGV. The length of the CDR3 is 15 residues. The V end lost 1 base, the J end lost 4 bases, and 11 bases lay between the germline ends. For the CDR3, the DNA is TGTGCCAGCAGCTTAGCCGGCAGGCCAAATCAGCCCCAGCATTTT. Translating it yields CASSLAGRPNQPQHF. Full variable domain (remainder filled in from reference TRBV11-2 and TRBJ1-5): EAGVAQSPRYKIIEKRQSVAFWCNPISGHATLYWYQQILGQGPKLLIQFQNNGVVDDSQLPKDRFSAERLKGVDSTLKIQPAKLEDSAVYLCASSLAGRPNQPQHFGDGTRLSIL.

The rearrangement uses TRBV5-1 and TRBJ2-1; 11 nucleotides match TRBD2. The V gene end was trimmed by 0 bases and the J gene end by 5 bases; junction bases not matched to a gene: 16. This CDR3 is 20 amino acids long. The germline V gene encodes CDR1 SGHRS and CDR2 YFSETQ. The CDR3 is CASSLGEGGTSGSTNNEQFF. CDR3 nucleotide sequence: TGCGCCAGCAGCTTGGGGGAAGGAGGGACTAGCGGCTCCACTAACAATGAGCAGTTCTTC.

This clone was seen at least ten times. The chain couples TRBV15 to TRBJ2-3; 9 bases agree with TRBD2. Trimming removed 3 bases from V and 4 bases from J; junction bases left unmatched: 5. The CDR3 totals 15 residues. Germline CDR1 is LNHNV and CDR2 is YYDKDF (reference sequence). In DNA, the CDR3 is TGTGCCACCAGCAGGCATAGCGGGAGTGCAGATACGCAGTATTTT. Translating it yields CATSRHSGSADTQYF.

The chain carries TRBV11-2 and TRBJ1-2; D call uncertain. The V and J ends lost 1 base and 7 bases respectively, with 7 bases between them. The CDR3 runs to 12 residues. Germline V CDR1 and CDR2: SGHAT, FQNNGV. In DNA, the CDR3 is TGTGCCAGCAGCTTAGTTCCGGGTGGCTACACCTTC. Translating it yields CASSLVPGGYTF.

The V gene is TRBV6-4, the J gene TRBJ2-2; D is possibly TRBD1 (5 bases). Trimming removed 5 bases from V and 3 bases from J, with 16 bases in between. CDR3 length: 16 residues. CDR1 MRHNA and CDR2 SNTAGT come from the germline V gene. This CDR3 reads CASSSTFDRDTGELFF. As DNA, the CDR3 is TGTGCCAGCAGTTCTACCTTTGACAGAGACACCGGGGAGCTGTTTTTT.

The chain joins TRBV6-6 to TRBJ2-5; D is possibly TRBD2 (6 bases). In germline, CDR1 is MNHNY, CDR2 SVGAGI (reference sequence). This CDR3 has 14 amino acids. The germline V and J ends were trimmed by 7 bases and 4 bases, with 16 bases remaining between them. The CDR3 DNA is TGTGCCAGCACCGGCCGGGCGGGAATAGAGACCCAGTACTTC. Translation: CASTGRAGIETQYF.

The rearrangement joins TRBV7-8 to TRBJ2-3; 14 positions match TRBD2. V gave up 3 bases and J gave up 7 bases; unmatched junction bases: 6. The CDR3 runs to 16 residues. Per the germline V gene, CDR1 is SGHVS and CDR2 is FQNEAQ. CDR3: CASSLGTSGSAYTQYF. Here the CDR3 DNA reads TGTGCCAGCAGCTTGGGGACTAGCGGGAGTGCATATACGCAGTATTTT.

The table lists this clone with a few counts. The gene calls are TRBV11-2 and TRBJ2-4; 8 bases are shared with TRBD1. The CDR3 covers 14 residues. Germline V CDR1 and CDR2: SGHAT, FQNNGV. The trim removed 5 bases at V and 1 base at J, leaving 1 base unmatched. The CDR3 bases are TGTGCCAGCAGCCGGGACAGGGCCAAAAACATTCAGTACTTC. Residues: CASSRDRAKNIQYF.

This chain links TRBV12-3 or TRBV12-4 with TRBJ1-4; D not certain. The CDR3 length is 11 residues. V lost 6 bases and J 5 bases, leaving 4 bases between the germline ends. The CDR3 DNA follows: TGTGCCAGCAGCCCAAATGAAAAACTGTTTTTT. Translation gives CASSPNEKLFF.

The V gene is TRBV5-4, the J gene TRBJ1-2; no definite D call. Germline CDR1 SGHNT, CDR2 YYREEE (reference sequence). This CDR3 is built from 14 residues. V dropped 4 bases and J dropped 0 bases, with 10 bases sitting between them. The CDR3: CASSPPNANYGYTF. The CDR3 DNA follows: TGTGCCAGCAGCCCCCCTAATGCTAACTATGGCTACACCTTC.

The chain joins TRBV28 to TRBJ1-2, with 9 bases identical to TRBD1. V was pared by 5 bases and J by 4 bases, with 8 bases of the junction left unmatched. CDR1 and CDR2 from the germline V gene are MDHEN and SYDVKM. The CDR3 covers 15 residues. CDR3 sequence reads: CASSENRGRSYGYTF. CDR3 nucleotide sequence: TGTGCCAGCAGTGAAAACAGGGGGCGCTCCTATGGCTACACCTTC.

This chain uses TRBV5-1 with TRBJ2-3; no firm D call. V lost 0 bases and J 2 bases, leaving 7 bases between the germline ends. Per germline, CDR1 SGHRS and CDR2 YFSETQ. CDR3 length: 14 residues. CDR3 region: CASSLGADTDTQYF. CDR3 DNA: TGCGCCAGCAGCTTGGGGGCCGACACAGATACGCAGTATTTT.

This clone was detected only a few times. The chain joins TRBV4-2 to TRBJ1-1; D may be TRBD1 (5 bases). CDR3 length equals 16 residues. V lost 0 bases to trimming and J lost 5 bases, with 16 bases between them. Germline V gene lookup returns CDR1 LGHNA and CDR2 YNFKEQ. The CDR3 reads CASSQDRGQVTTEAFF. DNA of the CDR3: TGTGCCAGCAGCCAAGATAGGGGCCAGGTCACTACTGAAGCTTTCTTT.

This rearrangement joins TRBV30 to TRBJ1-6; D might be TRBD1 (5 bases). This CDR3 contains 15 residues. The germline CDR1 and CDR2 sequences are GTSNPN and SVGIG (reference sequence). V gave up 4 bases and J gave up 9 bases, with 19 bases separating them. The CDR3 region has the DNA TGTGCCTGGACCACAGGAGGGACTGGCCCTTCACCCCTCCACTTT. It codes for CAWTTGGTGPSPLHF.

The rearrangement uses TRBV30 and TRBJ1-2; the D gene is possibly TRBD1 (5 bases). The CDR3 spans 12 residues. Trimming took off 4 bases at V and 0 bases at J, with 6 bases between the two ends. The germline V gene has CDR1 GTSNPN and CDR2 SVGIG (reference sequence). The CDR3 DNA reads TGTGCCTGGAAGGGGCCTAACTATGGCTACACCTTC. It encodes CAWKGPNYGYTF.

This chain uses TRBV5-1 with TRBJ2-1, with D possibly being TRBD2 (6 bases). CDR1 is SGHRS and CDR2 is YFSETQ in the germline V gene. V lost 4 bases and J 8 bases, leaving 10 bases between the germline ends. CDR3 length: 12 residues. The CDR3 sequence: CASSPEGYEQFF. The CDR3 coding sequence is TGCGCCAGCAGCCCGGAGGGCTATGAGCAGTTCTTC.

The rearrangement uses TRBV5-1 and TRBJ1-4; 9 bases agree with TRBD1. J gave up 7 bases and V 3 bases, and 4 bases lay outside the gene matches. Germline V CDR1 and CDR2: SGHRS, YFSETQ. The CDR3 has 14 amino acids. The CDR3 bases are TGCGCCAGCAGCTGGGGACAGGGTGCTGAAAAACTGTTTTTT. Translating gives CASSWGQGAEKLFF.

CDR3 nucleotide sequence: TGTGCCAGCAACCAGCGGGAGGGCTCCTACGAGCAGTACTTC. This sequence encodes CASNQREGSYEQYF. The rearrangement uses TRBV3-1 (or the pseudogene TRBV3-2) and TRBJ2-7, with 10 bases that match TRBD2. V dropped 7 bases and J dropped 0; count of bases not matched to a gene: 3. This CDR3 is built from 14 residues. Germline V gene sequence: CDR1 LGHDT, CDR2 YNNKEL (reference sequence).

The CDR3 sequence is CASGTGPYQPQHF. CDR3 bases: TGTGCCTCCGGGACAGGACCTTATCAGCCCCAGCATTTT. This chain joins TRBV2 and TRBJ1-5; TRBD1 aligns across 8 bases. In germline, CDR1 is SNHLY, CDR2 FYNNEI. The CDR3 is 13 amino acids. With 11 bases clipped from V and 5 bases from J, the junction kept 8 bases outside the gene matches.

This chain connects TRBV5-4 to TRBJ1-1, with 8 bases aligning to TRBD1. Germline lookup yields CDR1 SGHNT and CDR2 YYREEE (reference sequence). Trimming at V came to 4 bases and at J to 4 bases, leaving 9 bases not matched to a gene. CDR3 size: 15 residues. In DNA, the CDR3 is TGTGCCAGCAGCACCCGACAGGGGTTGAGCACTGAAGCTTTCTTT. Translating it yields CASSTRQGLSTEAFF. Drawing the rest from reference TRBV5-4 and TRBJ1-1, the complete variable domain is ETGVTQSPTHLIKTRGQQVTLRCSSQSGHNTVSWYQQALGQGPQFIFQYYREEENGRGNFPPRFSGLQFPNYSSELNVNALELDDSALYLCASSTRQGLSTEAFFGQGTRLTVV.

The J gene is TRBJ1-2, the V gene TRBV28; a possible D gene is TRBD1 (5 bases). In germline, CDR1 is MDHEN, CDR2 SYDVKM. Trimming took 7 bases from V and 2 from J, leaving 11 bases between them. CDR3 length equals 13 residues. The CDR3 nucleotides are TGTGCCAGCAACGCTGACAGCAACTATGGCTACACCTTC. This sequence encodes CASNADSNYGYTF.

The rearrangement joins TRBV6-5 to TRBJ1-2; TRBD1 aligns across 7 bases. The CDR3 covers 13 residues. The V gene's germline CDR1 is MNHEY and CDR2 SVGAGI. V dropped 2 bases and J dropped 6; count of bases not matched to a gene: 3. The CDR3 bases are TGTGCCAGCAGTTACGACAGGGTGGATGGCTACACCTTC. Translated, it gives CASSYDRVDGYTF.